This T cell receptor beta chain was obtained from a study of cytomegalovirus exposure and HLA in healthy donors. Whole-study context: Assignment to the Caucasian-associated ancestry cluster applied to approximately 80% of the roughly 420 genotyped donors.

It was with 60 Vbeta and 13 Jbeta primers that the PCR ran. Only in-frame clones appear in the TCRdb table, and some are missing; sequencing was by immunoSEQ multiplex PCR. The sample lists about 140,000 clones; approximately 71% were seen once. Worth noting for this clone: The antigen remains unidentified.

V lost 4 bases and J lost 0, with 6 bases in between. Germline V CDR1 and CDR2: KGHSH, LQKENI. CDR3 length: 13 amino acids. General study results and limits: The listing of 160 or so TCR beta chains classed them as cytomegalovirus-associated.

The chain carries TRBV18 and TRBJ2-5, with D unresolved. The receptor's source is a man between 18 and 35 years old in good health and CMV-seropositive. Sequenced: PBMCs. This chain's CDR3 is CASSLVYQETQYF. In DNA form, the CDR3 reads TGTGCCAGCTCACTCGTGTACCAAGAGACCCAGTACTTC.